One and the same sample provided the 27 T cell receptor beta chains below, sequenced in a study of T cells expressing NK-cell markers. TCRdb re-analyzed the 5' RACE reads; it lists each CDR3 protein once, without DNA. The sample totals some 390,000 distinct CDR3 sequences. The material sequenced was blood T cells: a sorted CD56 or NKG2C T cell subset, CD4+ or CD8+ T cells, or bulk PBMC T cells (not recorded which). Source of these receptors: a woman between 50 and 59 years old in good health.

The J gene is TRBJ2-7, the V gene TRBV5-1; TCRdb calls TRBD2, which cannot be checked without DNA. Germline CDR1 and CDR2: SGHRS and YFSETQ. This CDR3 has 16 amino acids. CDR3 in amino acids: CASSLAGGTYLFEQYF.

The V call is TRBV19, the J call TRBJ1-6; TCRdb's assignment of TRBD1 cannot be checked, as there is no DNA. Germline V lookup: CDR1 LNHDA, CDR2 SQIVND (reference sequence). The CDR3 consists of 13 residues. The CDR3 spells CASSFLRDSPLHF.

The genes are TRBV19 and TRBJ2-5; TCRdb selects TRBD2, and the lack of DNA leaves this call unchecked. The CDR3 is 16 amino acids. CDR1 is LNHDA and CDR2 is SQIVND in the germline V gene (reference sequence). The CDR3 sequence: CASSIAGGKHQETQYF.

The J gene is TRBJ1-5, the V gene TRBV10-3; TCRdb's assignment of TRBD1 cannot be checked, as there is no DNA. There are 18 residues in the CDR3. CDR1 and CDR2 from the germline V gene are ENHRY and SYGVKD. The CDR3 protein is CAISESGQGYHGNQPQHF.

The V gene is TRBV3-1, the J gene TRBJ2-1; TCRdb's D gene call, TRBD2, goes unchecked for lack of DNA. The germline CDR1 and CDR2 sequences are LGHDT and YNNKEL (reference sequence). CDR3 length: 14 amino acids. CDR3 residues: CASTPGGPQSEQFF.

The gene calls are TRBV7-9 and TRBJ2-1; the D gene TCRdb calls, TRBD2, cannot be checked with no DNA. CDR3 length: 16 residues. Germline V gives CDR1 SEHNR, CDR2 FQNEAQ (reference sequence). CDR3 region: CASSSTSVLSGGEQFF.

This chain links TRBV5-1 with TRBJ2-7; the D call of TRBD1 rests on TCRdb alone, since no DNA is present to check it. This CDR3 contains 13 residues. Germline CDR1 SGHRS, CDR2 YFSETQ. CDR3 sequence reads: CASSLPAVHEQYF.

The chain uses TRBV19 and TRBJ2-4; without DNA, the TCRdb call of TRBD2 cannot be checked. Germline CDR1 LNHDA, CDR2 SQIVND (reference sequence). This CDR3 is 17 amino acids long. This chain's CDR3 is CASSIGSGDEDKNIQYF.

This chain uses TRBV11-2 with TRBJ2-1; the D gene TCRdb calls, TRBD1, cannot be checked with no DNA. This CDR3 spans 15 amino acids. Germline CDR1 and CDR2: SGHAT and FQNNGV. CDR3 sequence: CASSSPRGEFREQFF.

The CDR3: CASSLRQGHQETQYF. The rearrangement links TRBV7-7 to TRBJ2-5; TCRdb's D call, TRBD1, is unchecked because there is no DNA. CDR1 is SSHAT, CDR2 FNYEAQ, per germline (reference sequence). The CDR3 has 15 residues.

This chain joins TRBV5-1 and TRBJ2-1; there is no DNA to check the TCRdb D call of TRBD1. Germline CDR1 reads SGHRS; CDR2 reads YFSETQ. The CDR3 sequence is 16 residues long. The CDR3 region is CASSPLGEPPANEQFF. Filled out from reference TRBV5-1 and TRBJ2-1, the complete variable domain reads KAGVTQTPRYLIKTRGQQVTLSCSPISGHRSVSWYQQTPGQGLQFLFEYFSETQRNKGNFPGRFSGRQFSNSRSEMNVSTLELGDSALYLCASSPLGEPPANEQFFGPGTRLTVL.

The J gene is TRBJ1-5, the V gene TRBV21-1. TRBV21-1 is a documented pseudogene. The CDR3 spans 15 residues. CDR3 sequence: CASSKRPGLYQPQHF.

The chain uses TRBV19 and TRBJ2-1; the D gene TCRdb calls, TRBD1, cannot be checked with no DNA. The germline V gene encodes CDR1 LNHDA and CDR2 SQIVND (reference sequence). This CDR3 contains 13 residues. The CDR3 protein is CATKDRNLNEQFF.

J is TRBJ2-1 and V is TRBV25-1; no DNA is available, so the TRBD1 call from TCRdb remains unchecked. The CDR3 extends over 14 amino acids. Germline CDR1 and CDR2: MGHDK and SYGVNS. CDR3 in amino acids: CASMEPGQGREQFF.

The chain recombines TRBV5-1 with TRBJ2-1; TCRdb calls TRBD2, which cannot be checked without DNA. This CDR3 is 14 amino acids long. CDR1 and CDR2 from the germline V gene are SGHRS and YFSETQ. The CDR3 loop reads CASSRTSSPGEQFF.

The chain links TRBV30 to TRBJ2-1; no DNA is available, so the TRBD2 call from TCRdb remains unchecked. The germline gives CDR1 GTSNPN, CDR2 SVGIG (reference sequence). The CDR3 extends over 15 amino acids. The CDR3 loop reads CAWRRSSGRADEQFF.

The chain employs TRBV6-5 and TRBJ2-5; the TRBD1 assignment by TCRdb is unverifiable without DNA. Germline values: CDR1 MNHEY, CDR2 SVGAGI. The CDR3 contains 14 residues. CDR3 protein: CASSYRRGQETQYF.

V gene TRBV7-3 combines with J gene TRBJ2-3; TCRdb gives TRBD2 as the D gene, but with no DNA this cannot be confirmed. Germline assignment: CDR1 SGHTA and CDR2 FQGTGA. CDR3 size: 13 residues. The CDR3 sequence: CASSPSSGDTQYF.

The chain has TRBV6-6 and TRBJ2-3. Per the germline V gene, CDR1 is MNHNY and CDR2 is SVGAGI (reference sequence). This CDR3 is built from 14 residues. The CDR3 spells CASRVKVGTDTQYF.

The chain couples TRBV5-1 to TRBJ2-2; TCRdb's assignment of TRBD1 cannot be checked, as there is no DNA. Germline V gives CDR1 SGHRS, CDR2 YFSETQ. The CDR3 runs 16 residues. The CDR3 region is CASSLAGLPGGGELFF.

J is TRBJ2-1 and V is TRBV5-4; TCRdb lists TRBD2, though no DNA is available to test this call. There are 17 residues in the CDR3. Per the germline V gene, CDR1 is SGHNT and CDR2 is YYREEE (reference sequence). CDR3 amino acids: CASSLDPLAGVYNEQFF.

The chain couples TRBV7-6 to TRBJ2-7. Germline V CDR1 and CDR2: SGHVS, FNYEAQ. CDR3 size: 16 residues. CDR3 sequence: CASSLAGTGPSFEQYF.

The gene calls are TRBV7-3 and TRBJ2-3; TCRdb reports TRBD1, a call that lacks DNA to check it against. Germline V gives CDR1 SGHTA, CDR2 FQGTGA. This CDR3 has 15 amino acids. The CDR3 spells CASSLRQGWTDTQYF.

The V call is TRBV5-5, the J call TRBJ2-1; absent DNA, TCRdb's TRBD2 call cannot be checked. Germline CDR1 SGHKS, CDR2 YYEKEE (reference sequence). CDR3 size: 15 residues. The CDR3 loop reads CASSQTSGRGHEQFF. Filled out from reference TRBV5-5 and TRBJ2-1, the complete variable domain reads DAGVTQSPTHLIKTRGQQVTLRCSPISGHKSVSWYQQVLGQGPQFIFQYYEKEERGRGNFPDRFSARQFPNYSSELNVNALLLGDSALYLCASSQTSGRGHEQFFGPGTRLTVL.

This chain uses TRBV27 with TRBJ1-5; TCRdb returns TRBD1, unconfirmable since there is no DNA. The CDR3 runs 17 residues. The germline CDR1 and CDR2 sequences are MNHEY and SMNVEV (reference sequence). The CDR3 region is CASSPRGTSYSNQPQHF.

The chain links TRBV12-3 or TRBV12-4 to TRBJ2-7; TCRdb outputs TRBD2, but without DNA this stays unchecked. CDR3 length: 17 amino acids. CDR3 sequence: CASSLARLTTPSYEQYF.

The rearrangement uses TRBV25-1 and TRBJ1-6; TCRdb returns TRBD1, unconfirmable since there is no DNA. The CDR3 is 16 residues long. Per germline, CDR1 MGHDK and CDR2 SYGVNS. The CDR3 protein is CASSDVTGGDNSPLHF.